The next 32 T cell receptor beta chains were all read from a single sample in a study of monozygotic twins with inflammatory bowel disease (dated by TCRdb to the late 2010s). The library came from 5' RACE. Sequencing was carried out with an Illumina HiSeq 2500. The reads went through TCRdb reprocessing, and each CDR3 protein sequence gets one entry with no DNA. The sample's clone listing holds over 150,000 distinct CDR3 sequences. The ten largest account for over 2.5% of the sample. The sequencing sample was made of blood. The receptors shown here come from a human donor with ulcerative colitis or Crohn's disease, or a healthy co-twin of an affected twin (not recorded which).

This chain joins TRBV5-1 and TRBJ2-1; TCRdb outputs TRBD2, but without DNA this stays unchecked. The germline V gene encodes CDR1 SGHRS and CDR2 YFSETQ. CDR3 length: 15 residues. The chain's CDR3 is CASSRGTSDYNEQFF.

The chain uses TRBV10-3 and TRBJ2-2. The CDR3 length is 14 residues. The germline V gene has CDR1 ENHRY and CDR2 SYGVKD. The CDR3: CAIPQASNTGELFF.

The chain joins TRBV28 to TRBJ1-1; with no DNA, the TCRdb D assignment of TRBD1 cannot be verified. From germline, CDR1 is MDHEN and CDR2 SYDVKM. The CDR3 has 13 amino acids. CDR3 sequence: CASLGQRGSEAFF.

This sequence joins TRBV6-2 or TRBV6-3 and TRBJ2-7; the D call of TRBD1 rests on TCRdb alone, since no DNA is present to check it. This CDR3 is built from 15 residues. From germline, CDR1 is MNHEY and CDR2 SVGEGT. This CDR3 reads CASSSLRQGLYEQYF.

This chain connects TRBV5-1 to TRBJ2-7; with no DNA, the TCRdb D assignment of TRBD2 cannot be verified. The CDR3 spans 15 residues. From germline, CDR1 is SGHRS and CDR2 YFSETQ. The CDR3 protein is CASSLFSGSIDEQYF.

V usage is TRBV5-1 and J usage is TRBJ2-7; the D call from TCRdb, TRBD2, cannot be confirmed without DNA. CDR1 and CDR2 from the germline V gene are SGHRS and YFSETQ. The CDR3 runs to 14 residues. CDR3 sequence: CASSFGLAGYEQYF.

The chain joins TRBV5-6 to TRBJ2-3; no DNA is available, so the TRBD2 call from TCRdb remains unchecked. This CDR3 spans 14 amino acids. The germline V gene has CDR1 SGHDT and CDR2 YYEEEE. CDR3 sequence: CASSLTRERDTQYF. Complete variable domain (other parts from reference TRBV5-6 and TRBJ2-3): DAGVTQSPTHLIKTRGQQVTLRCSPKSGHDTVSWYQQALGQGPQFIFQYYEEEERQRGNFPDRFSGHQFPNYSSELNVNALLLGDSALYLCASSLTRERDTQYFGPGTRLTVL.

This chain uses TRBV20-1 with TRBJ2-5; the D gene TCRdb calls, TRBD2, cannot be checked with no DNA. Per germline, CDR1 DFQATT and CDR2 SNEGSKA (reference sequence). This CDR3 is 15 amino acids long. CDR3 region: CSAREGAGVWETQYF.

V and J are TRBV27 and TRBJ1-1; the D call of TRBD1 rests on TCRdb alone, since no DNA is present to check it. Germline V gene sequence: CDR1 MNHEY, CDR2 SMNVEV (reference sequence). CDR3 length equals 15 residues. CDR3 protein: CASSLPDRRNTEAFF.

The CDR3 reads CASSLGAGGYTGELFF. The rearrangement joins TRBV12-3 or TRBV12-4 to TRBJ2-2; the D call of TRBD2 rests on TCRdb alone, since no DNA is present to check it. CDR3 length: 16 amino acids.

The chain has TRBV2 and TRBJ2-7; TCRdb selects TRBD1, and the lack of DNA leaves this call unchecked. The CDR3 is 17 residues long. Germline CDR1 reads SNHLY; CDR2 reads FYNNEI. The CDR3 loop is CASRDYAGAVASYEQYF.

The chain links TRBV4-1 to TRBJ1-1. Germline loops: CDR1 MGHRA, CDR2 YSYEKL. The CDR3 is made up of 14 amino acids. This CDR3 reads CASSQPSMRIEAFF.

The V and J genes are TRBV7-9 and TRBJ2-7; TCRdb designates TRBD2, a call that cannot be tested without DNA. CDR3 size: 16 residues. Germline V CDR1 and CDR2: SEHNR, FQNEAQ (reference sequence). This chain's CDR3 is CASSGASGRGAYEQYF.

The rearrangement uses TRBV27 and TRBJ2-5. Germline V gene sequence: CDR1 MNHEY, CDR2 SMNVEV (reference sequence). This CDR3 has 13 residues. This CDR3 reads CASSRSSGETQYF.

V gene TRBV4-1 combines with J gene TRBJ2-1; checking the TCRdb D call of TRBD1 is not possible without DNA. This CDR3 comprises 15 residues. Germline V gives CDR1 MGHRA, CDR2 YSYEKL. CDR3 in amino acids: CASSQGNPSLYEQFF.

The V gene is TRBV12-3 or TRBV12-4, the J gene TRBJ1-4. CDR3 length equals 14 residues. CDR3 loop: CASSLSSRSEKLFF.

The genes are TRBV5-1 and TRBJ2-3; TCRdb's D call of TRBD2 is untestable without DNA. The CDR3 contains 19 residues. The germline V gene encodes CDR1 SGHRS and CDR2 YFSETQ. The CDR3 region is CASSTGLAGSHPGTDTQNF. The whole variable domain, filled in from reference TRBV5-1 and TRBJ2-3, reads KAGVTQTPRYLIKTRGQQVTLSCSPISGHRSVSWYQQTPGQGLQFLFEYFSETQRNKGNFPGRFSGRQFSNSRSEMNVSTLELGDSALYLCASSTGLAGSHPGTDTQNFGPGTRLTVL.

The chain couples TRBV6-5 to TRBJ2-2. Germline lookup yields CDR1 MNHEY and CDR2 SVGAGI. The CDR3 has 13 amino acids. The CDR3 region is CASLRRDTGELFF.

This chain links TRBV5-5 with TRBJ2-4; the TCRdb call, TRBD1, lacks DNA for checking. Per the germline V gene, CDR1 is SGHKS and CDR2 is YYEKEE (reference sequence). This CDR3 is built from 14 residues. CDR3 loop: CASSLEPGKNMQYF.

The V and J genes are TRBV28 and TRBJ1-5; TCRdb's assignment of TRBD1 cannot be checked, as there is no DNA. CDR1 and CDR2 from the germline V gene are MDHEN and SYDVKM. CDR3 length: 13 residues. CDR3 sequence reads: CASAQGARQPQHF.

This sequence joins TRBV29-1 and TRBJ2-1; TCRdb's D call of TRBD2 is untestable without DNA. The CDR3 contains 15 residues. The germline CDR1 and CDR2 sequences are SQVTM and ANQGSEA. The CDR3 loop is CSVELAGVPYNEQFF.

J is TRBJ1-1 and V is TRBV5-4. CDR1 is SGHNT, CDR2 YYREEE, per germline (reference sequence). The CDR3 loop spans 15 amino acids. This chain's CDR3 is CASSLAGYQNTEAFF.

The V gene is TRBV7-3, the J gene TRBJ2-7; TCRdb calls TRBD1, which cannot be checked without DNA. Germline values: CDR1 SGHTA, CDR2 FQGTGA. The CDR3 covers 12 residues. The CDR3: CASSFPGAEQYF.

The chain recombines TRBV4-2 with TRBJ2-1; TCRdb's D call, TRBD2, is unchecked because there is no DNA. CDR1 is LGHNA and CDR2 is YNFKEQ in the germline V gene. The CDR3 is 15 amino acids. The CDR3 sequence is CASSRSRLAANEQFF.

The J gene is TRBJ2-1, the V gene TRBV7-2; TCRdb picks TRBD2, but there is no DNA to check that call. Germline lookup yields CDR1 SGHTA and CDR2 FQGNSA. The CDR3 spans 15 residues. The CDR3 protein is CASSSMGLAMNEQFF.

CDR3 protein: CASKKGTGYGYGYTF. The V call is TRBV19, the J call TRBJ1-2; the TRBD1 assignment by TCRdb is unverifiable without DNA. This CDR3 region has 15 residues. Looked up from germline, CDR1 is LNHDA and CDR2 is SQIVND (reference sequence).

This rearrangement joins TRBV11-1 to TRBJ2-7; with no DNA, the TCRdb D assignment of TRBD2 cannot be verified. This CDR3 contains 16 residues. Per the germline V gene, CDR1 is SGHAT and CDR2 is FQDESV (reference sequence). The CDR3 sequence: CASSLAGSGSSYEQYF.

The CDR3 protein is CASSFMLASGHEQFF. This chain links TRBV7-9 with TRBJ2-1; TCRdb returns TRBD2, unconfirmable since there is no DNA. This CDR3 has 15 amino acids. The germline gives CDR1 SEHNR, CDR2 FQNEAQ (reference sequence).

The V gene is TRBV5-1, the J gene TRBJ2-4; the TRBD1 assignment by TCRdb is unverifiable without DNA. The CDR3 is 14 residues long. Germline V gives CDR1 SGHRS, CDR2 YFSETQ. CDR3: CASSLETRQNIQYF.

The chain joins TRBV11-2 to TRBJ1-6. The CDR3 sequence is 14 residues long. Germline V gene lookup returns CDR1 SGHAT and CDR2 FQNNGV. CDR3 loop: CASSLDSYNSPLHF.

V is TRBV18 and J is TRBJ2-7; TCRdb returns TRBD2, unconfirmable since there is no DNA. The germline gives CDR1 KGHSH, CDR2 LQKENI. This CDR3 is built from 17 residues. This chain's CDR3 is CASSFTGLAGRSYEQYF.

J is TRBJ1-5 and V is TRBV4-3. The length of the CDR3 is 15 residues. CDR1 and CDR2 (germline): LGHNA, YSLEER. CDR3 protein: CASSQEAGSNQPQHF.